The 2 T cell receptor beta chains in this list originate from one sample, sequenced in a study of OX40 agonist ivuxolimab in advanced cancers. Only in-frame clones appear in the TCRdb table, and some are missing; sequencing was by immunoSEQ multiplex PCR. Of over 50,000 clones in the sample, about 84% are singletons; the top ten hold just under 4%. Sequences were derived from CD4+ or CD8+ T cells sorted from blood, sampled in a trial of the OX40 agonist ivuxolimab. Receptors were obtained from an adult with an advanced solid tumor such as melanoma, head and neck, liver or kidney cancer.

The CDR3 sequence is CASSLRNLAGGREQFF. The CDR3 nucleotides are TGTGCCAGCAGCTTGAGAAACCTAGCGGGGGGGCGCGAGCAGTTCTTC. The gene calls are TRBV5-4 and TRBJ2-1, with 12 bases identical to TRBD2. CDR3 size: 16 residues. Germline trimming cut 1 base from V and 10 bases from J; bases unmatched to any gene: 9. The germline gives CDR1 SGHNT, CDR2 YYREEE (reference sequence). Complete variable domain (other parts from reference TRBV5-4 and TRBJ2-1): ETGVTQSPTHLIKTRGQQVTLRCSSQSGHNTVSWYQQALGQGPQFIFQYYREEENGRGNFPPRFSGLQFPNYSSELNVNALELDDSALYLCASSLRNLAGGREQFFGPGTRLTVL.

Concerning this clone itself: The same CDR3 arises from other DNA sequences in this sample as well. The V gene is TRBV6-5, the J gene TRBJ1-6; D unresolved. The CDR3 is 15 amino acids. CDR1 is MNHEY, CDR2 SVGAGI, per germline. The V end lost 0 bases, the J end lost 6 bases, and 9 bases lay between the germline ends. CDR3 nucleotides: TGTGCCAGCAGTTACTCGGGCCAGCTTAATTCACCCCTCCACTTT. It yields the protein CASSYSGQLNSPLHF.